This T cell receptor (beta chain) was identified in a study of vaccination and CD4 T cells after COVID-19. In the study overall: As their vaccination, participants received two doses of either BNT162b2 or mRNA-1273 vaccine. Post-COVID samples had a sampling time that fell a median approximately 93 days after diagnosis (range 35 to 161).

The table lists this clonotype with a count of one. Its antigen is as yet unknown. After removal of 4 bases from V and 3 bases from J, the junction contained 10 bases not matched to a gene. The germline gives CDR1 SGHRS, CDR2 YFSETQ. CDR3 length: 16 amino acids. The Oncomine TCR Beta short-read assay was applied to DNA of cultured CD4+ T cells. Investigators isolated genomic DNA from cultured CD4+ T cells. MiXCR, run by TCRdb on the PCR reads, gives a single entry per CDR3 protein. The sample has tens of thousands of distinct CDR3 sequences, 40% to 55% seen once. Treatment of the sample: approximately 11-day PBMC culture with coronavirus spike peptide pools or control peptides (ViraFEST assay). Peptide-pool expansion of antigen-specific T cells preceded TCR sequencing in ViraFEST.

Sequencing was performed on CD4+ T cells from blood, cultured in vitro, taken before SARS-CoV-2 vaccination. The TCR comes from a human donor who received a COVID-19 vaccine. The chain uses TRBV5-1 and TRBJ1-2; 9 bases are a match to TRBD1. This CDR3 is CASSEGTGNHYYGYTF. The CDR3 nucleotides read TGCGCCAGCAGCGAGGGGACAGGGAATCATTACTATGGCTACACCTTC.